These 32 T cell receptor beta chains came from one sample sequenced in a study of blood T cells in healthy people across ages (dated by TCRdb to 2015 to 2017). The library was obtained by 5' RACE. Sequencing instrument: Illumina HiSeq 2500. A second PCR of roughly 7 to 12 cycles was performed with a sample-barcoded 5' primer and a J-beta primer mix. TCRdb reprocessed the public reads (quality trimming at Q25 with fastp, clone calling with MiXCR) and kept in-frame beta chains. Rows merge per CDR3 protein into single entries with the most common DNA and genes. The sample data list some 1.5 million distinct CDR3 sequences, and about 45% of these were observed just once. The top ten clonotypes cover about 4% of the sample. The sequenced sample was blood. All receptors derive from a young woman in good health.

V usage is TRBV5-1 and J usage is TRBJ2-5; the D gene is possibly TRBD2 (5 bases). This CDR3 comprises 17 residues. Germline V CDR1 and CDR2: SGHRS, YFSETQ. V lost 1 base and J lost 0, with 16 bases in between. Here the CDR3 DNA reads TGCGCCAGCAGCTTGTTGGTGGATACTAGGTACCAAGAGACCCAGTACTTC. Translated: CASSLLVDTRYQETQYF.

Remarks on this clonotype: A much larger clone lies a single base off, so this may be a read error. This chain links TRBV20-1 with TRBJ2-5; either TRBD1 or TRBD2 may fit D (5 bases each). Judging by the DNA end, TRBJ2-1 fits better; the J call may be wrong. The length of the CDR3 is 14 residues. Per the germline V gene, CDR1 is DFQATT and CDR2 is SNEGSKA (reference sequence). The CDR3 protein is CSARAPGPQETQFF. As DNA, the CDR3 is TGCAGTGCTAGAGCTCCGGGACCCCAAGAGACCCAGTTCTTC.

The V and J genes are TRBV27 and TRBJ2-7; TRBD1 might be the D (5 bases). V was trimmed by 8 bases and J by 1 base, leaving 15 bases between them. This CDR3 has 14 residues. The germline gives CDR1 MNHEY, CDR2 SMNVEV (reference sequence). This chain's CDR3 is CASGPWGTSYEQYF. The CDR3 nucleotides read TGTGCCAGCGGTCCCTGGGGCACATCCTACGAGCAGTACTTC.

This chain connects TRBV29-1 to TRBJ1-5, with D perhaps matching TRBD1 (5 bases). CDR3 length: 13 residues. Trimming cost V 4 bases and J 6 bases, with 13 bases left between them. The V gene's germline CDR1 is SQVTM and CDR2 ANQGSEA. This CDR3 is CSVGGPGGQPQHF. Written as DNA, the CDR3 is TGCAGCGTTGGGGGACCGGGGGGTCAGCCCCAGCATTTT.

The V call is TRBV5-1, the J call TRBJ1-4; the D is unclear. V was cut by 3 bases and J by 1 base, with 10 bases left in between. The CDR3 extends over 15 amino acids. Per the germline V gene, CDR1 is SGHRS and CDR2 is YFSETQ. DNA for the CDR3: TGCGCCAGCAGCTCGGACGGACGAACTAATGAAAAACTGTTTTTT. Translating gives CASSSDGRTNEKLFF. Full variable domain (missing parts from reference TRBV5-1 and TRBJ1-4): KAGVTQTPRYLIKTRGQQVTLSCSPISGHRSVSWYQQTPGQGLQFLFEYFSETQRNKGNFPGRFSGRQFSNSRSEMNVSTLELGDSALYLCASSSDGRTNEKLFFGSGTQLSVL.

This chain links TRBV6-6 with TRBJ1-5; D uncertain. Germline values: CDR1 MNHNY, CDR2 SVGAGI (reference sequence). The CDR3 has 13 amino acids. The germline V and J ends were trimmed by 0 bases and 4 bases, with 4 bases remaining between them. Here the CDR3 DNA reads TGTGCCAGCAGTTACTCGAAAAATCAGCCCCAGCATTTT. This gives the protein CASSYSKNQPQHF.

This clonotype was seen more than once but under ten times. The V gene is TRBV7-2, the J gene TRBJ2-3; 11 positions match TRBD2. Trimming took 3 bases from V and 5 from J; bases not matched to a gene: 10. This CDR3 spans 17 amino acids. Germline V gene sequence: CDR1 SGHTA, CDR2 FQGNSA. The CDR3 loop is CASSFNLAGGLEDTQYF. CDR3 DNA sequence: TGTGCCAGCAGCTTTAACCTAGCGGGGGGCCTCGAAGATACGCAGTATTTT.

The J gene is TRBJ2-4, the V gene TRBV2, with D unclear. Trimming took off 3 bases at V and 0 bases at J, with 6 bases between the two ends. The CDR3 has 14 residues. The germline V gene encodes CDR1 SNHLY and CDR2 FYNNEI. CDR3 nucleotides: TGTGCCAGCAGTGATCCACTAGCCAAAAACATTCAGTACTTC. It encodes CASSDPLAKNIQYF.

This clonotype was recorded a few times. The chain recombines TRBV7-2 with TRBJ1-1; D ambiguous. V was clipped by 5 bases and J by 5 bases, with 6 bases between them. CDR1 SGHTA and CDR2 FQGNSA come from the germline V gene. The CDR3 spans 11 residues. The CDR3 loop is CASSPVTEAFF. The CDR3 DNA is TGTGCCAGCAGCCCGGTGACTGAAGCTTTCTTT.

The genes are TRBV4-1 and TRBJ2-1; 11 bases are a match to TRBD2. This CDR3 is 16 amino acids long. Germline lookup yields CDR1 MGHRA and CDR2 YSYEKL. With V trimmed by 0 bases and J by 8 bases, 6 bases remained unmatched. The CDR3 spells CASSQDGTSGGHEQFF. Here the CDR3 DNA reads TGCGCCAGCAGCCAAGATGGGACTAGCGGAGGCCATGAGCAGTTCTTC.

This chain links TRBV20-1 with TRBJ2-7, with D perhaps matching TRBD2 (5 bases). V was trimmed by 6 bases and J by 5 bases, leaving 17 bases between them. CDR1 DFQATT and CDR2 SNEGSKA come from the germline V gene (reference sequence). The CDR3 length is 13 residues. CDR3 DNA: TGCAGTGCGGTAGAAGGACTGGGGAACGAGCAGTACTTC. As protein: CSAVEGLGNEQYF.

CDR3 bases: TGTGCCAGCAGTTTCAACCCGTATAAGGCGGAAGACTATGGCTACACCTTC. Amino acids: CASSFNPYKAEDYGYTF. V is TRBV6-2 or TRBV6-3 and J is TRBJ1-2; no clear D. The CDR3 runs 17 residues. Deletions cut 4 bases from V and 3 bases from J, with 21 bases between. The germline gives CDR1 MNHEY, CDR2 SVGEGT.

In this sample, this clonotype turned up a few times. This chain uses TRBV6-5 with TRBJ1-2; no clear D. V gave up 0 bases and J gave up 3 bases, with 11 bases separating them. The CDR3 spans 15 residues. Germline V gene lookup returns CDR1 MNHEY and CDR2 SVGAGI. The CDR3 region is CASSYSPTADYGYTF. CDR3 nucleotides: TGTGCCAGCAGTTACTCACCTACGGCGGACTATGGCTACACCTTC.

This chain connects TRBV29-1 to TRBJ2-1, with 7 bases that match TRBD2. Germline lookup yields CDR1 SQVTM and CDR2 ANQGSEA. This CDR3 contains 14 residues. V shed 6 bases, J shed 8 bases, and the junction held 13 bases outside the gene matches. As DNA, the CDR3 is TGCAGCGTGGCCCCCGGGCGGGAGTTTGATGAGCAGTTCTTC. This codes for CSVAPGREFDEQFF.

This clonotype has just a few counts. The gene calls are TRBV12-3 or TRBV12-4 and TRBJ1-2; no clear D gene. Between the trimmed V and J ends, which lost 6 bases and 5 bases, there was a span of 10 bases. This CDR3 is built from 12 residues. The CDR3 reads CASRIGIYGYTF. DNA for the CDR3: TGTGCCAGCAGGATTGGGATATATGGCTACACCTTC.

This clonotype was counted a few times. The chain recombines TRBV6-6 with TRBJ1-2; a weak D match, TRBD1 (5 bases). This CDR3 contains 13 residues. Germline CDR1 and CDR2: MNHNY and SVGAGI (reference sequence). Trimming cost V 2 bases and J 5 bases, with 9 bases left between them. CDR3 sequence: CASSYGGEYGYTF. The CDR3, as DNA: TGTGCCAGCAGTTACGGGGGAGAGTATGGCTACACCTTC.

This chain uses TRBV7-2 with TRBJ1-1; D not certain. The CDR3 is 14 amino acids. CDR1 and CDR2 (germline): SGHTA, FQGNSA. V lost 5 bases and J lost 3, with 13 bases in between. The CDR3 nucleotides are TGTGCCAGCAGCCGCGACTCCCTGTACACTGAAGCTTTCTTT. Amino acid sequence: CASSRDSLYTEAFF. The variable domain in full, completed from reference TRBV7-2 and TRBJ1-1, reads GAGVSQSPSNKVTEKGKDVELRCDPISGHTALYWYRQSLGQGLEFLIYFQGNSAPDKSGLPSDRFSAERTGGSVSTLTIQRTQQEDSAVYLCASSRDSLYTEAFFGQGTRLTVV.

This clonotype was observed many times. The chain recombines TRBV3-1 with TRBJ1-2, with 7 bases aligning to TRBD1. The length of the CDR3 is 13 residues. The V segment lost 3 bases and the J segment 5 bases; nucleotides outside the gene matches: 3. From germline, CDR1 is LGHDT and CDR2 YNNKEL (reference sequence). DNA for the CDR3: TGTGCCAGCAGCCACGACAGGGTGTATGGCTACACCTTC. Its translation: CASSHDRVYGYTF.

CDR3 sequence reads: CATSGAEGTQYF. The DNA for the CDR3 is TGTGCCACCAGTGGGGCCGAAGGGACCCAGTACTTC. The chain couples TRBV24-1 to TRBJ2-5; no clear D gene. The germline V gene encodes CDR1 KGHDR and CDR2 SFDVKD. The CDR3 extends over 12 amino acids. Trimming took off 5 bases at V and 7 bases at J, with 10 bases between the two ends.

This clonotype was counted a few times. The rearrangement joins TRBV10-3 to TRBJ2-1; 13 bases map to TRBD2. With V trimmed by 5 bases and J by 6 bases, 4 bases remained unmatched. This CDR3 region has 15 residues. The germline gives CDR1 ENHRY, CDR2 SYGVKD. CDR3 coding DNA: TGTGCCATCAGTACGGGACTAGCGGGGTTCAATGAGCAGTTCTTC. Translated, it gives CAISTGLAGFNEQFF.

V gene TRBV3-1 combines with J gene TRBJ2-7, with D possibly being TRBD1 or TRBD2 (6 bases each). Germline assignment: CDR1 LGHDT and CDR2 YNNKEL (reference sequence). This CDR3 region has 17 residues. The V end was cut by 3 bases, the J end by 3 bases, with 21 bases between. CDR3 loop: CASSHRRGKRVIYEQYF. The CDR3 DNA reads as TGTGCCAGCAGCCACAGAAGGGGGAAGCGGGTAATCTACGAGCAGTACTTC.

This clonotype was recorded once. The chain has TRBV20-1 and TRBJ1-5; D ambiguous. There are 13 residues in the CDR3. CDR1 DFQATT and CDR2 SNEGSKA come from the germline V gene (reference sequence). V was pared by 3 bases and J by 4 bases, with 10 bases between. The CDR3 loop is CSASRDVNQPQHF. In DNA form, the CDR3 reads TGCAGTGCTAGCCGGGATGTTAATCAGCCCCAGCATTTT.

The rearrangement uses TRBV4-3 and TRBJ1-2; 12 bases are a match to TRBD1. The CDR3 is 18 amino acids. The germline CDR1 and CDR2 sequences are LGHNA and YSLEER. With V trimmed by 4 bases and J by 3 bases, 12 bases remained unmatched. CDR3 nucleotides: TGCGCCAGCAGCCCCTTACCGACGGGACAGGGGGCGTACTATGGCTACACCTTC. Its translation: CASSPLPTGQGAYYGYTF.

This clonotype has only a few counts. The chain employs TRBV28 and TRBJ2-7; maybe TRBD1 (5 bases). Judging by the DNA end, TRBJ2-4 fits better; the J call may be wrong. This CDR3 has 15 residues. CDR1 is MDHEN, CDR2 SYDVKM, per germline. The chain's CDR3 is CASSQGRQIKNIQYF. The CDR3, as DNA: TGTGCCAGCAGCCAGGGAAGACAGATTAAAAACATTCAGTACTTC.

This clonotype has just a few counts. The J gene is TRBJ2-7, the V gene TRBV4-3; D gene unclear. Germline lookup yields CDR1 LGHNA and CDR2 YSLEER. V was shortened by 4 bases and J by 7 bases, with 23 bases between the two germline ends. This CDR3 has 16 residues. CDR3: CASSREQLSSYNEQYF. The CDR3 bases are TGCGCCAGCAGCCGGGAACAGCTTTCCTCCTACAATGAGCAGTACTTC.

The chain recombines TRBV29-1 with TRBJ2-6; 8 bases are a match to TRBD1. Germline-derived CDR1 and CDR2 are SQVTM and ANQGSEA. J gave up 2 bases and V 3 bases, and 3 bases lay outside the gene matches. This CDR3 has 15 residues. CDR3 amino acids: CSVESDRAGANVLTF. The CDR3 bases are TGCAGCGTTGAGTCGGACAGGGCTGGGGCCAACGTCCTGACTTTC.

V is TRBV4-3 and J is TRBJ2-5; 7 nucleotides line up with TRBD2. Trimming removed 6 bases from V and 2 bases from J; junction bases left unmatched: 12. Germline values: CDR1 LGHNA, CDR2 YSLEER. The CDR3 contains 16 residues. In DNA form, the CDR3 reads TGCGCCAGCAGTCCTCAACTAGCGATGGGGCAAGAGACCCAGTACTTC. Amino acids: CASSPQLAMGQETQYF.

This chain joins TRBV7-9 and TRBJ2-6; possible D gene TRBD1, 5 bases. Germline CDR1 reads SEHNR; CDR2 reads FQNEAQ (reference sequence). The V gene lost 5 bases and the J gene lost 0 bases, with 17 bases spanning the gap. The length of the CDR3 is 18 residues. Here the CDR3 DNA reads TGTGCCAGCAGCATTTGGACAAGGACGAGCTCTGGGGCCAACGTCCTGACTTTC. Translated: CASSIWTRTSSGANVLTF.

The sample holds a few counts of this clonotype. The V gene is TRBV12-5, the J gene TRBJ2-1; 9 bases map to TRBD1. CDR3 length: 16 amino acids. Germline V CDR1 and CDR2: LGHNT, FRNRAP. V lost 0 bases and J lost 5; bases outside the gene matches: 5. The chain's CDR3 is CASGLVWDRENNEQFF. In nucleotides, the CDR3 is TGTGCTAGTGGTTTGGTCTGGGACAGGGAAAACAATGAGCAGTTCTTC.

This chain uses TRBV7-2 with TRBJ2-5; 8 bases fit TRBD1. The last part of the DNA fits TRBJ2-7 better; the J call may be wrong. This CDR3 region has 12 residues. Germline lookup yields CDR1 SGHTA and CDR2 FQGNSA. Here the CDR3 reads CAGDRGMDEQYF. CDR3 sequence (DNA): TGTGCCGGAGACAGGGGCATGGACGAGCAGTACTTC.

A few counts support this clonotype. DNA of the CDR3: TGTGCCAGCAGTTTATGGACTAGCGGGAGTCAAGAGACCCAGTACTTC. Translating it yields CASSLWTSGSQETQYF. The V call is TRBV28, the J call TRBJ2-5, with 12 bases lining up with TRBD2. The CDR3 length is 16 residues. V was clipped by 0 bases and J by 2 bases; unmatched bases: 1. The germline V gene has CDR1 MDHEN and CDR2 SYDVKM.

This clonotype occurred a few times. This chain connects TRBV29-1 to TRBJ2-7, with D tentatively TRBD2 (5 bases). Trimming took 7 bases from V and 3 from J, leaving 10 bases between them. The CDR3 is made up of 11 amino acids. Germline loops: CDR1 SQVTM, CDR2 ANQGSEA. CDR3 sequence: CSALRDYEQYF. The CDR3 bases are TGCAGCGCCCTCCGGGACTACGAGCAGTACTTC.